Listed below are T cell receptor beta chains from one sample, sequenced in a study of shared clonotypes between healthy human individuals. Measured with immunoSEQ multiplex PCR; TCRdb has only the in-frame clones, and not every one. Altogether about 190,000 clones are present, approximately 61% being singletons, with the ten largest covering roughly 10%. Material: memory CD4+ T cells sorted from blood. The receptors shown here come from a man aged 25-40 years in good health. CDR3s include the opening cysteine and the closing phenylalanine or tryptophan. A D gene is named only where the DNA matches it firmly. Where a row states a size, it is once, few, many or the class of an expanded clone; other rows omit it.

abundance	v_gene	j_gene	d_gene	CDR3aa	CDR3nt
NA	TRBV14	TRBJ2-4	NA	CASSQGTSILYF	TGTGCCAGCAGCCAAGGTACAAGTATATTGTACTTC
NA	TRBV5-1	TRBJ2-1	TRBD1	CASSLQGGGYNEQFF	TGCGCCAGCAGCCTACAGGGGGGCGGGTACAATGAGCAGTTCTTC
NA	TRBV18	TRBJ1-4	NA	CASSLRDVRGKLFF	TGTGCCAGCTCGCTCCGGGACGTTAGGGGAAAACTGTTTTTT
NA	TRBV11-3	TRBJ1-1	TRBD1	CASSQGGNTEAFF	TGTGCCAGCAGCCAAGGGGGCAACACTGAAGCTTTCTTT
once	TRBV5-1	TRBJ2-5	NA	CASSLRSGWETQYF	TGCGCCAGCAGCTTGAGGTCGGGCTGGGAGACCCAGTACTTC
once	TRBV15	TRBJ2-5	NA	CATSRAGTSRETQYF	TGTGCCACCAGCAGAGCCGGAACGTCGAGAGAGACCCAGTACTTC
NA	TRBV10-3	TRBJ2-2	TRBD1	CAISEGANTGELFF	TGTGCCATCTCTGAGGGGGCTAACACCGGGGAGCTGTTTTTT
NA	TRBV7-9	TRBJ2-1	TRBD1	CASSSFLTGGVDNEQFF	TGTGCCAGCAGCTCCTTTTTAACAGGGGGCGTAGACAATGAGCAGTTCTTC
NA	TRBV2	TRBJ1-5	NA	CASMGSRGNQPQHF	TGTGCCAGCATGGGGAGCCGGGGCAATCAGCCCCAGCATTTT
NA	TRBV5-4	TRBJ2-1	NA	CASSYRFDNEQFF	TGTGCCAGCAGTTATAGATTCGACAATGAGCAGTTCTTC
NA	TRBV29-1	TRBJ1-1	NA	CSVGSDTEAFF	TGCAGCGTTGGTAGCGACACTGAAGCTTTCTTT
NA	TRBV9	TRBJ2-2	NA	CASSALTRNTGELFF	TGTGCCAGCAGCGCCCTGACTAGGAACACCGGGGAGCTGTTTTTT
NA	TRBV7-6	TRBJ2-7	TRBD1	CASSATGLTGVEQYF	TGTGCCAGCAGCGCCACTGGGCTAACAGGGGTCGAGCAGTACTTC
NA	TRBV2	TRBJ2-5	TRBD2	CASIRREGVETQYF	TGTGCCAGCATAAGACGGGAGGGGGTAGAAACCCAGTACTTC
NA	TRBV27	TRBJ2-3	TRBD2	CASSTLAGVGDTQYF	TGTGCCAGCAGTACGTTAGCGGGAGTGGGAGATACGCAGTATTTT
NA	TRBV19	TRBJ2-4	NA	CASSQAGAKNIQYF	TGTGCCAGTAGTCAAGCGGGAGCCAAAAACATTCAGTACTTC
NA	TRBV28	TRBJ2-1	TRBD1	CASKGWTGDEQFF	TGTGCCAGCAAGGGGTGGACAGGGGATGAGCAGTTCTTC
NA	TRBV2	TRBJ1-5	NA	CASSEAPGGTNQPQHF	TGTGCCAGCAGTGAAGCCCCCGGGGGGACCAATCAGCCCCAGCATTTT
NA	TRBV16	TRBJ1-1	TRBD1	CASSPSGGGYTEAFF	TGTGCCAGCAGCCCTTCGGGAGGGGGCTACACTGAAGCTTTCTTT
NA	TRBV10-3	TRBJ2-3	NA	CAIRQRLGTDTQYF	TGTGCCATCCGACAGAGGCTCGGCACAGATACGCAGTATTTT
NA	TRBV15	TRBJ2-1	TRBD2	CATSTYTSGRTNEQFF	TGTGCCACCAGCACTTATACTAGCGGGAGAACCAATGAGCAGTTCTTC
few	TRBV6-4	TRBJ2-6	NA	CASSVSGAGANVLTF	TGTGCCAGCAGTGTATCGGGAGCTGGGGCCAACGTCCTGACTTTC
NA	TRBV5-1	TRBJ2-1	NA	CASSPSTLGREQFF	TGCGCCAGCAGCCCCTCGACTCTGGGACGAGAGCAGTTCTTC
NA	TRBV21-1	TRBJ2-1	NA	CASSKVAGFDNEQFF	TGTGCCAGCAGCAAGGTTGCGGGATTCGACAATGAGCAGTTCTTC
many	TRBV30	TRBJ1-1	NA	CAWSAVWPKNTEAFF	TGTGCCTGGAGTGCCGTTTGGCCGAAGAACACTGAAGCTTTCTTT
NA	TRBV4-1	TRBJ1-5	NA	CASSQEAGPLGQPQHF	TGCGCCAGCAGCCAAGAGGCGGGGCCCTTGGGGCAGCCCCAGCATTTT
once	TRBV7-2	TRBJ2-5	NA	CASSLGSGARETQYF	TGTGCCAGCAGCTTAGGTTCAGGGGCTCGGGAGACCCAGTACTTC
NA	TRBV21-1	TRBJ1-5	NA	CASSKPGAYSNQPQHF	TGTGCCAGCAGCAAACCAGGGGCCTATAGCAATCAGCCCCAGCATTTT
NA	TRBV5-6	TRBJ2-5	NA	CASSLRLGYETQYF	TGTGCCAGCAGCTTGAGACTGGGGTATGAGACCCAGTACTTC
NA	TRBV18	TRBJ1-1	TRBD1	CASSGQANTEAFF	TGTGCCAGCTCAGGACAGGCGAACACTGAAGCTTTCTTT
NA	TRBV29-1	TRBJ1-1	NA	CSVLGRGATTEAFF	TGCAGCGTTCTGGGCCGGGGCGCAACCACTGAAGCTTTCTTT
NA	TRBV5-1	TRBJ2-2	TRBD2	CASRHTKGLAVNTGELFF	TGCGCCAGCCGCCATACAAAGGGACTAGCGGTTAACACCGGGGAGCTGTTTTTT
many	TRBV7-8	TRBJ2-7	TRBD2	CASSLGGGLDF	TGTGCCAGCAGCTTAGGCGGGGGTCTGGACTTC
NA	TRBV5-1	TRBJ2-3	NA	CASSFEADTQYF	TGCGCCAGCAGCTTCGAGGCAGATACGCAGTATTTT
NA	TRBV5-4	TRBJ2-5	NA	CASTISSSQETQYF	TGTGCCAGCACAATCTCGAGTTCCCAAGAGACCCAGTACTTC
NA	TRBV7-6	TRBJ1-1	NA	CASSTLGGADSSTEAFF	TGTGCCAGCAGCACCCTCGGGGGGGCTGATTCTTCCACTGAAGCTTTCTTT
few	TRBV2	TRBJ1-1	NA	CASGGDVNTEAFF	TGTGCCAGCGGAGGGGACGTTAACACTGAAGCTTTCTTT
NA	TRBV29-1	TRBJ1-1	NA	CSVDKAPQAFF	TGCAGCGTTGATAAAGCCCCGCAAGCTTTCTTT
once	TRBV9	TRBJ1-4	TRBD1	CASSVTPHGTANNEKLFF	TGTGCCAGCAGCGTAACCCCCCATGGGACAGCAAATAATGAAAAACTGTTTTTT
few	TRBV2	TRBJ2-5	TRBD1	CASSEDRGSGETQYF	TGTGCCAGCAGTGAGGACAGGGGTTCAGGCGAGACCCAGTACTTC
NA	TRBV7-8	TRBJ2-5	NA	CASSYGKETQYF	TGTGCCAGCAGCTATGGAAAAGAGACCCAGTACTTC
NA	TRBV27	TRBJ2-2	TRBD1	CASKLGTGGTNTGELFF	TGTGCCAGCAAACTCGGGACAGGGGGAACGAACACCGGGGAGCTGTTTTTT
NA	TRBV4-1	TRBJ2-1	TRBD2	CASSQANMGLAYNEQFF	TGCGCCAGCAGCCAAGCAAATATGGGACTAGCCTACAATGAGCAGTTCTTC
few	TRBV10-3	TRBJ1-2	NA	CAISESPQAYGYTF	TGTGCCATCAGTGAGTCGCCACAGGCCTATGGCTACACCTTC
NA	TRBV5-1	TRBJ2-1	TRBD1	CASSIQGGVYNEQFF	TGCGCCAGCAGCATACAGGGGGGCGTCTACAATGAGCAGTTCTTC
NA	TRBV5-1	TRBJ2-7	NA	CASRDLLGYEQYF	TGCGCCAGCAGGGACCTCTTGGGCTACGAGCAGTACTTC
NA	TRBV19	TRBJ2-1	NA	CASSVKNEQFF	TGTGCCAGTAGTGTGAAGAATGAGCAGTTCTTC
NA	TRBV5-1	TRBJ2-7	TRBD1	CASNGQGANEQYF	TGCGCCAGCAACGGACAGGGGGCAAACGAGCAGTACTTC
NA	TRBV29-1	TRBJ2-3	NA	CSVGTADTQYF	TGCAGTGTTGGGACGGCAGATACGCAGTATTTT
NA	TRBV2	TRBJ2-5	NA	CASSLRVSQETQYF	TGTGCCAGCAGTTTGAGGGTCAGCCAAGAGACCCAGTACTTC
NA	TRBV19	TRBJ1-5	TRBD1	CASSVGQGAIQPQHF	TGTGCCAGTAGTGTCGGACAGGGGGCTATTCAGCCCCAGCATTTT
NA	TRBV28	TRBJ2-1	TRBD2	CASSSTSENYNEQFF	TGTGCCAGCAGTTCGACTAGCGAGAACTACAATGAGCAGTTCTTC